Shown below are 4 T cell receptor beta chains from a single sample sequenced in a study of blood T cell repertoires in COVID-19. The table came from immunoSEQ multiplex PCR; TCRdb's copy has only in-frame clones and leaves some out. Of around 56,000 clones listed, 60% to 85% are singletons. Material: peripheral blood. All receptors come from a man in his 60s with acute or convalescent COVID-19.

CDR3 loop: CASSPTGISNQPQHF. CDR3 sequence (DNA): TGTGCCAGCTCGCCGACAGGGATTAGCAATCAGCCCCAGCATTTT. The chain employs TRBV18 and TRBJ1-5; the match to TRBD1 covers 7 bases. The CDR3 runs to 15 residues. Germline assignment: CDR1 KGHSH and CDR2 LQKENI. V was pared by 6 bases and J by 0 bases, with 5 bases of the junction left unmatched.

The V call is TRBV6-6, the J call TRBJ1-5; D call uncertain. The CDR3 is 12 residues long. Germline values: CDR1 MNHNY, CDR2 SVGAGI (reference sequence). Deletions cut 6 bases from V and 5 bases from J, with 8 bases between. The CDR3, as DNA: TGTGCCAGCAGGCGAGGAGATCAGCCCCAGCATTTT. Translated: CASRRGDQPQHF.

The V and J genes are TRBV28 and TRBJ2-5; D perhaps matches TRBD1 (5 bases). With 3 bases removed from V and 7 bases from J, the gap between germline ends came to 12 bases. Germline V gives CDR1 MDHEN, CDR2 SYDVKM. The CDR3 contains 13 residues. The CDR3 sequence is CASSFGAGATQYF. The CDR3 DNA sequence: TGTGCCAGCAGTTTCGGCGCTGGGGCGACCCAGTACTTC.

This clone was seen once. V gene TRBV7-3 combines with J gene TRBJ2-2; tentative D call: TRBD1 (6 bases). This CDR3 comprises 13 residues. CDR1 is SGHTA and CDR2 is FQGTGA in the germline V gene. V was shortened by 5 bases and J by 6 bases, with 10 bases between the two germline ends. CDR3 region: CASSVRQAGELFF. DNA for the CDR3: TGTGCCAGCAGCGTACGACAGGCCGGGGAGCTGTTTTTT. Together with reference TRBV7-3 and TRBJ2-2, the CDR3 gives the full variable domain: GAGVSQTPSNKVTEKGKYVELRCDPISGHTALYWYRQSLGQGPEFLIYFQGTGAADDSGLPNDRFFAVRPEGSVSTLKIQRTERGDSAVYLCASSVRQAGELFFGEGSRLTVL.